The T cell receptor beta chain under discussion was sequenced for a study of Tregs in tolerant kidney transplant recipients. Germline loops: CDR1 SGHRS, CDR2 YFSETQ. V dropped 5 bases and J dropped 8; count of bases not matched to a gene: 6. The CDR3 loop spans 13 amino acids. Using immunoSEQ multiplex PCR, the repertoire was profiled, and TCRdb retains in-frame clones only, with some absent. The sample includes under 100,000 clones, approximately 92% of them seen just once. Specimen: CD8+ T cells from blood. J is TRBJ2-1 and V is TRBV5-1, with TRBD2 identical over 8 bases. The clonotype comes from a human donor in good health. Written as DNA, the CDR3 is TGCGCCAGCAGTGGTAGCGGGGTAGATGAGCAGTTCTTC. Its translation is CASSGSGVDEQFF.